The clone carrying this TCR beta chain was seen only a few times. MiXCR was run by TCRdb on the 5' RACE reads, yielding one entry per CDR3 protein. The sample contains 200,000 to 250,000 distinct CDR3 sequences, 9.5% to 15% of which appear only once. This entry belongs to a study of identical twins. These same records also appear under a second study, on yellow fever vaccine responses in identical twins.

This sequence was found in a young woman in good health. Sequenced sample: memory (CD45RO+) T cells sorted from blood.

In nucleotides, the CDR3 is TGTGCCAGCAGACCGCTGCGGGATAACAATGAGCAGTTCTTC. Residues: CASRPLRDNNEQFF. This sequence joins TRBV27 and TRBJ2-1; possibly TRBD2 for D (6 bases). Germline CDR1 and CDR2: MNHEY and SMNVEV (reference sequence). This CDR3 has 14 residues. V dropped 6 bases and J dropped 5 bases, with 14 bases sitting between them.